This T cell receptor beta chain was recorded in a study of blood T cells in healthy people across ages. Study-wide background: When template switching was applied, about one barcoded beta molecule was captured per two T cells.

CDR3 size: 14 residues. V was clipped by 6 bases and J by 5 bases; unmatched bases: 5. Germline CDR1 is SNHLY and CDR2 is FYNNEI. This clonotype has only a few counts. Together with a sample-barcoded 5' primer, a J-beta primer mix was included in a second PCR lasting about 6 to 11 cycles. Sequencing recovered at least 2.5 million CDR3-containing paired-end reads from each sample. TCRdb re-called the 5' RACE reads with MiXCR, one entry per CDR3 protein. The sample gives about 280,000 distinct CDR3 sequences, around 27% of which show up once; around 29% is in the top ten. This chain uses TRBV2 with TRBJ2-2; 8 positions agree with TRBD2. Specimen: blood. The clonotype was recovered from a woman between 70 and 85 years old in good health. This chain's CDR3 is CASRQRERTGELFF. The CDR3 coding sequence is TGTGCCAGCAGGCAGCGGGAGAGAACCGGGGAGCTGTTTTTT.